This T cell receptor (beta chain) was sequenced for a study of identical twins. The CDR3 is made up of 16 amino acids. V was clipped by 3 bases and J by 4 bases; unmatched bases: 4. Looked up from germline, CDR1 is KGHSH and CDR2 is LQKENI. Using its own MiXCR run on the 5' RACE reads, TCRdb lists one record per CDR3 protein. The data hold 540,000 or so distinct CDR3 sequences, with approximately 20% observed a single time. In the case of this clonotype: The antigen remains unidentified.

Findings and limits, study-wide: Monozygotic twin pairs showed more out-of-frame TCR alpha sharing than models estimated. Beta out-of-frame sequences showed weaker excess sharing between twins.

Only healthy Caucasians were enrolled as donors. A further study also used this sample, focusing on yellow fever vaccine responses in identical twins. That source notes: A vaccine T cell response that seemed partly convergent and partly personalized was reported in twins.

This receptor was obtained from a woman aged 18 to 35 in good health. The gene calls are TRBV18 and TRBJ2-3; 13 bases agree with TRBD2. Sequenced material: CD4+ T cells sorted from blood. CDR3 amino acids: CASSPPGLAGPDTQYF. The CDR3 DNA sequence: TGTGCCAGCTCACCCCCGGGACTAGCGGGGCCAGATACGCAGTATTTT.